This entry lists 21 T cell receptor beta chains sequenced from one sample in a study of blood T cell repertoires in COVID-19 (dated by TCRdb to 2018 to 2020). Library preparation employed the immunoSEQ multiplex PCR assay. TCRdb mirrors the immuneACCESS table, restricted to in-frame sequences. Some clones are absent from its copies; in checked studies, under half trace to an unresolved V gene, and the reason for the others is unknown. This sample is represented by about 110,000 clones; 70% to 80% of them were singletons. Together, the top ten hold 20% to 25% of the sample. The specimen was peripheral blood. Every receptor here comes from a man aged 70-80 years with active or convalescent COVID-19.

V is TRBV5-1 and J is TRBJ2-3; tentative D call: TRBD2 (5 bases). Germline CDR1 SGHRS, CDR2 YFSETQ. This CDR3 region has 14 residues. V lost 2 bases to trimming and J lost 4 bases, with 11 bases between them. CDR3 region: CASSFSSGADTQYF. The CDR3, as DNA: TGCGCCAGCAGCTTCAGCAGCGGCGCAGATACGCAGTATTTT.

The chain employs TRBV19 and TRBJ1-6; 8 bases are shared with TRBD1. The CDR3 spans 14 residues. Per the germline V gene, CDR1 is LNHDA and CDR2 is SQIVND (reference sequence). Losses at the gene ends were 6 bases for V and 7 bases for J; bases not matched to a gene: 5. The CDR3 region is CASSWGQENSPLHF. DNA of the CDR3: TGTGCCAGTAGCTGGGGACAGGAGAATTCACCCCTCCACTTT.

The V gene is TRBV7-2, the J gene TRBJ1-2; D is undetermined. Trimming removed 6 bases at V and 8 bases at J, with 19 bases between. The CDR3 is 14 amino acids. CDR1 SGHTA and CDR2 FQGNSA come from the germline V gene. The CDR3 here is CASRPSAGEGGYTF. CDR3 nucleotide sequence: TGTGCCAGCAGACCCTCAGCTGGGGAGGGAGGCTACACCTTC. The full variable domain, completed using reference TRBV7-2 and TRBJ1-2, is GAGVSQSPSNKVTEKGKDVELRCDPISGHTALYWYRQSLGQGLEFLIYFQGNSAPDKSGLPSDRFSAERTGGSVSTLTIQRTQQEDSAVYLCASRPSAGEGGYTFGSGTRLTVV.

This CDR3 reads CATSAGLASTDTQYF. CDR3 DNA sequence: TGTGCCACCAGTGCCGGACTAGCGAGCACAGATACGCAGTATTTT. The chain recombines TRBV24-1 with TRBJ2-3; 9 nucleotides line up with TRBD2. This CDR3 spans 15 amino acids. The V gene end was trimmed by 5 bases and the J gene end by 0 bases; junction bases not matched to a gene: 2. From germline, CDR1 is KGHDR and CDR2 SFDVKD.

V usage is TRBV9 and J usage is TRBJ2-2; D gene ambiguous. With 4 bases removed from V and 6 bases from J, the gap between germline ends came to 13 bases. Germline CDR1 reads SGDLS; CDR2 reads YYNGEE. The CDR3 is made up of 14 amino acids. CDR3 in amino acids: CASSKKTNSGELFF. CDR3 coding DNA: TGTGCCAGCAGCAAAAAAACAAATTCCGGGGAGCTGTTTTTT.

This clone was detected only once. The chain recombines TRBV3-1 (or the pseudogene TRBV3-2) with TRBJ2-1, with 10 bases fitting TRBD2. The CDR3 consists of 19 residues. V was pared by 0 bases and J by 6 bases, with 14 bases of the junction left unmatched. The germline CDR1 and CDR2 sequences are LGHDT and YNNKEL (reference sequence). The CDR3 nucleotides are TGTGCCAGCAGCCAAGAATGGAGGGGGCTAGCGGGAGAAACCAATGAGCAGTTCTTC. It yields the protein CASSQEWRGLAGETNEQFF.

This rearrangement joins TRBV5-1 to TRBJ2-3, with a tentative D call TRBD2 (6 bases). Deletions cut 0 bases from V and 1 base from J, with 12 bases between. The CDR3 is 16 residues long. The germline CDR1 and CDR2 sequences are SGHRS and YFSETQ. As DNA, the CDR3 is TGCGCCAGCAGCTTGGGCCGGGCTAGCGGCACAGATACGCAGTATTTT. Protein: CASSLGRASGTDTQYF.

This clone appeared once. The chain has TRBV29-1 and TRBJ1-1, with D hard to call. V shed 4 bases and J shed 3 bases, with 12 bases lying between them. CDR3 size: 13 residues. CDR1 and CDR2 (germline): SQVTM, ANQGSEA. CDR3: CSVVEDPYTEAFF. CDR3 bases: TGCAGCGTTGTTGAGGATCCCTACACTGAAGCTTTCTTT.

CDR3 residues: CSASELAGYQETQYF. CDR3 sequence (DNA): TGCAGTGCTAGTGAACTAGCGGGGTACCAAGAGACCCAGTACTTC. This sequence joins TRBV20-1 and TRBJ2-5, with TRBD2 identical over 10 bases. The germline gives CDR1 DFQATT, CDR2 SNEGSKA (reference sequence). CDR3 size: 15 residues. Losses at the gene ends were 3 bases for V and 0 bases for J; bases not matched to a gene: 4.

This chain uses TRBV5-1 with TRBJ2-1, with TRBD2 matching over 8 bases. Germline loops: CDR1 SGHRS, CDR2 YFSETQ. The CDR3 loop spans 15 amino acids. The ends lost 0 bases at V and 5 bases at J; junction bases unmatched: 4. The CDR3 nucleotides read TGCGCCAGCAGCTTGGGCACTAGCGGTAACAATGAGCAGTTCTTC. Amino acids: CASSLGTSGNNEQFF.

This clone was detected a few times. The chain links TRBV9 to TRBJ2-2, with a possible D match to TRBD1 (6 bases). V was clipped by 0 bases and J by 7 bases, with 13 bases between them. Germline CDR1 reads SGDLS; CDR2 reads YYNGEE. The CDR3 consists of 15 residues. This chain's CDR3 is CASSVGAGDNGELFF. The CDR3 bases are TGTGCCAGCAGCGTAGGGGCAGGGGATAACGGGGAGCTGTTTTTT.

The chain carries TRBV4-2 and TRBJ2-1; D is unresolved. This CDR3 region has 11 residues. The germline CDR1 and CDR2 sequences are LGHNA and YNFKEQ. The germline V and J ends were trimmed by 5 bases and 10 bases, with 9 bases remaining between them. CDR3 DNA sequence: TGTGCCAGCAGCGATTGGGCCGAGCAGTTCTTC. It translates to CASSDWAEQFF.

The chain has TRBV28 and TRBJ1-3; maybe TRBD1 (5 bases). CDR1 is MDHEN and CDR2 is SYDVKM in the germline V gene. The germline V and J ends were trimmed by 5 bases and 4 bases, with 18 bases remaining between them. The CDR3 is 16 residues long. The CDR3 coding sequence is TGTGCCAGCAGTCTCCCGGGACTCGCTGTGGGAAACACCATATATTTT. Encoded protein: CASSLPGLAVGNTIYF.

The V and J genes are TRBV6-6 and TRBJ2-1; 8 bases line up with TRBD2. Looked up from germline, CDR1 is MNHNY and CDR2 is SVGAGI (reference sequence). This CDR3 comprises 16 residues. The trim removed 2 bases at V and 0 bases at J, leaving 3 bases unmatched. The CDR3 DNA reads as TGTGCCAGCAGTTACCTCGGGGGGGCCTCCTACAATGAGCAGTTCTTC. Encoded protein: CASSYLGGASYNEQFF.

V is TRBV10-3 and J is TRBJ2-3, with 13 bases fitting TRBD2. CDR3 length: 16 amino acids. After removal of 6 bases from V and 1 base from J, the junction contained 4 bases not matched to a gene. Per germline, CDR1 ENHRY and CDR2 SYGVKD. CDR3 protein: CAISPGTSGGTDTQYF. The CDR3 DNA reads TGTGCCATCAGCCCCGGGACTAGCGGGGGCACAGATACGCAGTATTTT.

The chain joins TRBV19 to TRBJ1-2; D may be TRBD1 (5 bases). The CDR3 spans 13 residues. Germline-derived CDR1 and CDR2 are LNHDA and SQIVND (reference sequence). Between the trimmed V and J ends, which lost 4 bases and 5 bases, there was a span of 11 bases. CDR3 in DNA: TGTGCCAGTAGTACCCGACAGTCTTATGGCTACACCTTC. Encoded protein: CASSTRQSYGYTF.

This clone was counted many times. The CDR3 is CAWSVGTGSNNEQFF. DNA of the CDR3: TGTGCCTGGAGTGTCGGGACAGGGTCGAACAATGAGCAGTTCTTC. The chain joins TRBV30 to TRBJ2-1; the match to TRBD1 covers 9 bases. V lost 0 bases and J lost 5; bases outside the gene matches: 5. From germline, CDR1 is GTSNPN and CDR2 SVGIG (reference sequence). The CDR3 is 15 amino acids. Together with reference TRBV30 and TRBJ2-1, the CDR3 gives the full variable domain: SQTIHQWPATLVQPVGSPLSLECTVEGTSNPNLYWYRQAAGRGLQLLFYSVGIGQISSEVPQNLSASRPQDRQFILSSKKLLLSDSGFYLCAWSVGTGSNNEQFFGPGTRLTVL.

V gene TRBV5-1 combines with J gene TRBJ1-6; 7 positions agree with TRBD1. The CDR3 totals 15 residues. Germline values: CDR1 SGHRS, CDR2 YFSETQ. Germline trimming cut 0 bases from V and 8 bases from J; bases unmatched to any gene: 5. The DNA for the CDR3 is TGCGCCAGCAGCTTGGGGGGGGACAGCTATTCACCCCTCCACTTT. It is translated as CASSLGGDSYSPLHF.

This chain links TRBV6-5 with TRBJ1-3; D possibly corresponds to TRBD1 (5 bases). This CDR3 region has 13 residues. Germline V CDR1 and CDR2: MNHEY, SVGAGI. V dropped 7 bases and J dropped 4 bases, with 11 bases sitting between them. CDR3 loop: CASTDDRGNTIYF. CDR3 coding DNA: TGTGCCAGCACCGACGACAGAGGAAACACCATATATTTT.

This CDR3 is CASSLAGTGTSEQYF. In DNA, the CDR3 is TGCGCCAGCAGCTTGGCCGGGACAGGGACCAGCGAGCAGTACTTC. The chain links TRBV5-1 to TRBJ2-7; TRBD1 matches at 9 bases. The germline V gene has CDR1 SGHRS and CDR2 YFSETQ. This CDR3 is 15 amino acids long. V lost 0 bases, J lost 6 bases, and 7 bases stayed unmatched.

The V and J genes are TRBV3-1 (or the pseudogene TRBV3-2) and TRBJ1-6; the D is unclear. CDR3 length equals 14 residues. Germline V gene data show CDR1 as LGHDT and CDR2 as YNNKEL (reference sequence). Trimming cost V 2 bases and J 5 bases, with 7 bases left between them. The CDR3 is CASSQSHHNSPLHF. The DNA for the CDR3 is TGTGCCAGCAGCCAATCACACCATAATTCACCCCTCCACTTT.